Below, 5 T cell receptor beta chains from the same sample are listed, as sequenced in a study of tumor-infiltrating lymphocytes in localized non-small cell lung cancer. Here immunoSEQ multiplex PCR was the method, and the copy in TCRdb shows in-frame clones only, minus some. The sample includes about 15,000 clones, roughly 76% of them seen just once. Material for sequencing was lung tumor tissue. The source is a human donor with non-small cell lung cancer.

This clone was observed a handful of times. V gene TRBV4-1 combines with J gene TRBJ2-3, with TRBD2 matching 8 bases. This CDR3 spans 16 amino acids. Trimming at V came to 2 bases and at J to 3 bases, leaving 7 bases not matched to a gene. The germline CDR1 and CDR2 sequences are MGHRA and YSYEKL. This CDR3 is CASSQPPAGGTDTQYF. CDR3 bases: TGCGCCAGCAGCCAACCTCCCGCGGGGGGAACAGATACGCAGTATTTT.

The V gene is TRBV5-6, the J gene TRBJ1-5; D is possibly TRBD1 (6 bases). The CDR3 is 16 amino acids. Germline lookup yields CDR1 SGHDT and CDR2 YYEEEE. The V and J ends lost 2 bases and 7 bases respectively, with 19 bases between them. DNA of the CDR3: TGTGCCAGCAGCTTCGGAGGCAGGGGCTTTAGCCAGCCCCAGCATTTT. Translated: CASSFGGRGFSQPQHF.

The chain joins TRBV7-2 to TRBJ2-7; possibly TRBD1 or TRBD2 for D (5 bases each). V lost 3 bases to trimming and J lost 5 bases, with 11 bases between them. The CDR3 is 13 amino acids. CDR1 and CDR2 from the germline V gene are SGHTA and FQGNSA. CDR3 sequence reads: CASSFQGTHEQYF. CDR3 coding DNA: TGTGCCAGCAGCTTTCAAGGGACCCACGAGCAGTACTTC.

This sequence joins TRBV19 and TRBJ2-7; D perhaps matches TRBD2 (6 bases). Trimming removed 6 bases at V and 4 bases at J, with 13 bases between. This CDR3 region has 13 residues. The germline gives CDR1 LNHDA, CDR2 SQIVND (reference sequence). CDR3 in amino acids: CASRGTSLYEQYF. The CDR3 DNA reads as TGTGCCAGTAGAGGTACTAGCTTATACGAGCAGTACTTC. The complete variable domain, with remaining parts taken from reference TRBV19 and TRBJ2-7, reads DGGITQSPKYLFRKEGQNVTLSCEQNLNHDAMYWYRQDPGQGLRLIYYSQIVNDFQKGDIAEGYSVSREKKESFPLTVTSAQKNPTAFYLCASRGTSLYEQYFGPGTRLTVT.

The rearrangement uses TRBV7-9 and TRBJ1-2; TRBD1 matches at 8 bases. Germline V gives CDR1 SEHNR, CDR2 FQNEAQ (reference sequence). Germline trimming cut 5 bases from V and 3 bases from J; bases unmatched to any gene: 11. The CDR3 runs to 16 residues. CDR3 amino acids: CASSPGAGGKDYGYTF. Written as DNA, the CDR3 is TGTGCCAGCAGCCCCGGGGCAGGGGGCAAGGACTATGGCTACACCTTC.